What follows is one T cell receptor beta chain and its context. The CDR3 covers 14 residues. V was shortened by 2 bases and J by 9 bases, with 14 bases between the two germline ends. Germline V gene data show CDR1 as SGHTA and CDR2 as FQGTGA. The repertoire was sequenced with immunoSEQ multiplex PCR; TCRdb's copy has only in-frame clones and lacks some. The data show approximately 11,000 clones, more than 75% seen once. This record comes from a study of PD-1 blockade in classical Hodgkin lymphoma. Looking at the study overall: Patients got intravenous nivolumab 3 mg/kg every 2 weeks.

No patient escaped relapse after autologous stem cell transplantation, and brentuximab vedotin exposure varied. The chain combines TRBV7-3 with TRBJ1-3, with a possible D match to TRBD1 (5 bases). Sequences were derived from peripheral blood mononuclear cells (PBMCs), sampled at baseline. The TCR comes from a human donor with classical Hodgkin lymphoma. This CDR3 is CASSLSSGQGTIYF. The CDR3 bases are TGTGCCAGCAGCTTATCCTCAGGACAAGGCACCATATATTTT.